These 26 T cell receptor beta chains were all obtained from the same sample, sequenced in a study of shared clonotypes between healthy human individuals. Only in-frame clones appear in the TCRdb table, and some are missing; sequencing was by immunoSEQ multiplex PCR. The sample includes about 2.5 million clones, around 92% of them seen just once. The sequenced sample consisted of naive CD4+ T cells from PBMCs. The subset is: CD45RA+ positively selected. These receptors originate from a man younger than 35 in good health. Some clones in this sample may be carry-over from other donors' samples.

The chain is built from TRBV2 and TRBJ2-7, with D maybe TRBD2 (6 bases). V was shortened by 8 bases and J by 9 bases, with 14 bases between the two germline ends. The CDR3 length is 11 residues. Germline V gene data show CDR1 as SNHLY and CDR2 as FYNNEI. CDR3 protein: CASRRDWGQYF. The CDR3 coding sequence is TGTGCCAGCCGCCGGGACTGGGGGCAGTACTTC.

The chain uses TRBV6-6 and TRBJ1-4, with 10 bases fitting TRBD1. Germline V gene data show CDR1 as MNHNY and CDR2 as SVGAGI (reference sequence). V lost 4 bases and J lost 3; bases outside the gene matches: 5. The CDR3 is made up of 16 amino acids. The chain's CDR3 is CASSLTGGKANEKLFF. Here the CDR3 DNA reads TGTGCCAGCAGTTTGACAGGGGGCAAAGCTAATGAAAAACTGTTTTTT.

This sequence joins TRBV7-2 and TRBJ1-5; 8 positions agree with TRBD1. The trim removed 5 bases at V and 2 bases at J, leaving 5 bases unmatched. CDR1 and CDR2 from the germline V gene are SGHTA and FQGNSA. This CDR3 is built from 15 residues. Here the CDR3 reads CASSQRDRRNQPQHF. CDR3 nucleotides: TGTGCCAGCAGCCAAAGGGACAGGCGCAATCAGCCCCAGCATTTT.

To note about this clone: Other DNA sequences of this sample code for an identical CDR3. The chain has TRBV14 and TRBJ2-5; no firm D call. Germline-derived CDR1 and CDR2 are SGHDN and FVKESK. The CDR3 has 12 residues. The ends were cut back, 2 bases at V and 4 bases at J, with 5 bases in the middle. The CDR3 sequence: CASSQTAETQYF. CDR3 DNA: TGTGCCAGCAGCCAAACAGCAGAGACCCAGTACTTC.

The V gene is TRBV10-3, the J gene TRBJ2-1; 9 bases fit TRBD2. V was pared by 7 bases and J by 6 bases, with 19 bases of the junction left unmatched. The CDR3 is 18 amino acids. Looked up from germline, CDR1 is ENHRY and CDR2 is SYGVKD. CDR3 sequence (DNA): TGTGCCATCAAGAGGCTAGCGGGACAGTATCCACGGGGCAATGAGCAGTTCTTC. As protein: CAIKRLAGQYPRGNEQFF.

The genes are TRBV7-6 and TRBJ2-2; no clear D. This CDR3 is 17 amino acids long. Trimming left V 4 bases short and J 1 base short, with 16 bases between. CDR1 is SGHVS and CDR2 is FNYEAQ in the germline V gene. The CDR3: CASSSPGGLMNTGELFF. CDR3 coding DNA: TGTGCCAGCAGCTCCCCAGGTGGGCTCATGAACACCGGGGAGCTGTTTTTT.

The chain has TRBV27 and TRBJ2-7; 9 positions agree with TRBD1. There are 14 residues in the CDR3. Germline V lookup: CDR1 MNHEY, CDR2 SMNVEV (reference sequence). V dropped 6 bases and J dropped 5; count of bases not matched to a gene: 8. DNA for the CDR3: TGTGCCAGCAGGATACAGGGGGCGGGACACGAGCAGTACTTC. Its translation is CASRIQGAGHEQYF.

Here the CDR3 DNA reads TGTGCCAGCACCAAGACTAGCGGGAGCTACGAGCAGTACTTC. It is translated as CASTKTSGSYEQYF. This chain links TRBV6-6 with TRBJ2-7; 12 nucleotides align to TRBD2. The CDR3 contains 14 residues. CDR1 is MNHNY, CDR2 SVGAGI, per germline (reference sequence). Germline trimming cut 7 bases from V and 3 bases from J; bases unmatched to any gene: 4.

This sequence joins TRBV30 and TRBJ2-3; weak D call: TRBD1 (6 bases). Germline values: CDR1 GTSNPN, CDR2 SVGIG (reference sequence). The V end was cut by 2 bases, the J end by 0 bases, with 12 bases between. CDR3 size: 15 residues. CDR3 region: CAWSIGGTSTDTQYF. For the CDR3, the DNA is TGTGCCTGGAGTATAGGGGGAACTAGCACAGATACGCAGTATTTT.

The V and J genes are TRBV19 and TRBJ2-3, with 7 bases lining up with TRBD2. There are 13 residues in the CDR3. Trimming cost V 5 bases and J 3 bases; bases outside gene matches: 2. Germline-derived CDR1 and CDR2 are LNHDA and SQIVND (reference sequence). The CDR3 nucleotides read TGTGCCAGTAGTTTTAGCGGGACAGATACGCAGTATTTT. Translated: CASSFSGTDTQYF. The complete variable domain, with remaining parts taken from reference TRBV19 and TRBJ2-3, reads DGGITQSPKYLFRKEGQNVTLSCEQNLNHDAMYWYRQDPGQGLRLIYYSQIVNDFQKGDIAEGYSVSREKKESFPLTVTSAQKNPTAFYLCASSFSGTDTQYFGPGTRLTVL.

Concerning this clone itself: Distinct nucleotide sequences in the sample also encode this CDR3. The chain recombines TRBV7-2 with TRBJ2-1, with 12 bases aligning to TRBD2. Germline CDR1 SGHTA, CDR2 FQGNSA. The junction had 9 bases not matched to a gene; V was cut back by 3 bases and J by 0 bases. This CDR3 has 19 amino acids. The CDR3 loop is CASSLVGTSGLSSYNEQFF. As DNA, the CDR3 is TGTGCCAGCAGCTTGGTCGGGACTAGCGGGCTGAGCTCCTACAATGAGCAGTTCTTC.

The chain employs TRBV4-2 and TRBJ2-3; 8 bases map to TRBD2. V lost 1 base to trimming and J lost 4 bases; unmatched junction nucleotides: 7. The CDR3 runs to 16 residues. Germline V gives CDR1 LGHNA, CDR2 YNFKEQ. The CDR3 region has the DNA TGTGCCAGCAGCCAAGTCCCCGGGGGGGTCGCAGATACGCAGTATTTT. Protein sequence: CASSQVPGGVADTQYF.

The rearrangement links TRBV5-8 to TRBJ1-4; 9 bases align to TRBD1. The CDR3 length is 17 residues. The germline gives CDR1 SGHTS, CDR2 YDEGEE. Germline trimming cut 0 bases from V and 9 bases from J; bases unmatched to any gene: 12. The DNA of the CDR3 is TGTGCCAGCAGCTTGGGTCGGGGACAGGGCGAAAGGCAAAAACTGTTTTTT. Translating it yields CASSLGRGQGERQKLFF. The full variable domain, in which reference TRBV5-8 and TRBJ1-4 provide the parts outside the CDR3, is EAGVTQSPTHLIKTRGQQATLRCSPISGHTSVYWYQQALGLGLQFLLWYDEGEERNRGNFPPRFSGRQFPNYSSELNVNALELEDSALYLCASSLGRGQGERQKLFFGSGTQLSVL.

The chain joins TRBV28 to TRBJ2-7; tentative D call: TRBD1 (5 bases). Germline CDR1 is MDHEN and CDR2 is SYDVKM. V was shortened by 8 bases and J by 5 bases, with 13 bases between the two germline ends. This CDR3 comprises 12 residues. As DNA, the CDR3 is TGTGCCAGCCAGAAGGGGCTCCACGAGCAGTACTTC. Its translation: CASQKGLHEQYF.

V gene TRBV7-9 combines with J gene TRBJ2-3; the D gene is possibly TRBD2 (6 bases). Germline V lookup: CDR1 SEHNR, CDR2 FQNEAQ (reference sequence). Trimming cost V 3 bases and J 2 bases, with 15 bases left between them. The CDR3 loop spans 16 amino acids. CDR3 residues: CASSFWGEQDTDTQYF. CDR3 bases: TGTGCCAGCAGCTTTTGGGGGGAGCAGGACACAGATACGCAGTATTTT.

A remark on this clone: The same CDR3 is also encoded by other DNA sequences in this sample. The chain combines TRBV30 with TRBJ2-5; no definite D call. Germline CDR1 and CDR2: GTSNPN and SVGIG (reference sequence). The V and J ends lost 0 bases and 5 bases respectively, with 7 bases between them. The CDR3 extends over 12 amino acids. The CDR3 sequence is CAWSVIAETQYF. CDR3 coding DNA: TGTGCCTGGAGTGTAATAGCTGAGACCCAGTACTTC.

Here the CDR3 reads CACSRDSNQPQHF. CDR3 DNA: TGTGCCTGCAGCCGGGACAGCAATCAGCCCCAGCATTTT. The gene calls are TRBV30 and TRBJ1-5; TRBD1 is a possible D gene (5 bases). Germline V gene data show CDR1 as GTSNPN and CDR2 as SVGIG (reference sequence). V shed 6 bases and J shed 1 base, with 10 bases lying between them. The CDR3 runs to 13 residues.

The chain links TRBV4-1 to TRBJ1-2; no firm D call. The CDR3 is 15 residues long. Germline V gives CDR1 MGHRA, CDR2 YSYEKL. V gave up 6 bases and J gave up 4 bases, with 18 bases separating them. This CDR3 is CASRDPDILSYGYTF. The CDR3 DNA follows: TGCGCCAGCAGAGACCCTGACATATTGAGCTATGGCTACACCTTC.

This CDR3 reads CASSWRGQSYEQYF. CDR3 DNA sequence: TGTGCCAGCAGCTGGAGGGGACAGTCCTACGAGCAGTACTTC. The V gene is TRBV5-4, the J gene TRBJ2-7; D might be TRBD1 (7 bases). Trimming removed 3 bases at V and 1 base at J, with 11 bases between. The CDR3 runs 14 residues. Germline lookup yields CDR1 SGHNT and CDR2 YYREEE (reference sequence).

This sequence joins TRBV18 and TRBJ2-1; 11 bases are shared with TRBD2. Germline V gene sequence: CDR1 KGHSH, CDR2 LQKENI. The CDR3 consists of 15 residues. The trim removed 2 bases at V and 10 bases at J, leaving 7 bases unmatched. The CDR3 coding sequence is TGTGCCAGCTCACCAATTAGCGGGAGGGCCAACGAGCAGTTCTTC. Its protein product is CASSPISGRANEQFF.

The sample holds one count of this clone. The V call is TRBV28, the J call TRBJ1-2, with no clear D. Germline loops: CDR1 MDHEN, CDR2 SYDVKM. This CDR3 contains 13 residues. Trimming took off 4 bases at V and 3 bases at J, with 9 bases between the two ends. CDR3: CASSSGIYYGYTF. As DNA, the CDR3 is TGTGCCAGCAGTTCCGGGATTTACTATGGCTACACCTTC.

This chain links TRBV4-1 with TRBJ2-2, with 12 bases matching TRBD2. This CDR3 has 17 residues. Germline V lookup: CDR1 MGHRA, CDR2 YSYEKL. With V trimmed by 0 bases and J by 1 base, 0 bases remained unmatched. This CDR3 reads CASSQELAGGNTGELFF. The CDR3 DNA reads as TGCGCCAGCAGCCAAGAACTAGCGGGAGGGAACACCGGGGAGCTGTTTTTT.

V and J are TRBV6-5 and TRBJ1-1; weak D call: TRBD1 (6 bases). V lost 6 bases to trimming and J lost 5 bases, with 16 bases between them. The germline V gene has CDR1 MNHEY and CDR2 SVGAGI. The CDR3 is 14 amino acids. The DNA for the CDR3 is TGTGCCAGCAGACGATACAGGGAAGTTACTGAAGCTTTCTTT. Translation: CASRRYREVTEAFF.

The V and J genes are TRBV19 and TRBJ2-7; a possible D gene is TRBD1 (6 bases). Trimming removed 4 bases at V and 3 bases at J, with 16 bases between. Germline CDR1 is LNHDA and CDR2 is SQIVND (reference sequence). This CDR3 contains 15 residues. The CDR3 DNA is TGTGCCAGTAGTACCTTCCGGACAGACCTCTACGAGCAGTACTTC. Amino acid sequence: CASSTFRTDLYEQYF.

DNA for the CDR3: TGTGCAAGTCGCCCCTCAGCCGCTCAACCGGGACTAGCGGGGCCGTCTAGCACAGATACGCAGTATTTT. It specifies CASRPSAAQPGLAGPSSTDTQYF. This chain connects TRBV12-2 to TRBJ2-3; TRBD2, the table's D call, was not compared with the DNA. TRBV12-2 has pseudogene status. The CDR3 consists of 23 residues.

The V call is TRBV7-2, the J call TRBJ2-5, with 7 nucleotides matching TRBD2. The length of the CDR3 is 16 residues. V shed 0 bases and J 2 bases; nucleotides not matched to a gene: 6. In germline, CDR1 is SGHTA, CDR2 FQGNSA. The CDR3 sequence: CASSLALGLSQETQYF. The DNA for the CDR3 is TGTGCCAGCAGCTTAGCGCTGGGACTAAGTCAAGAGACCCAGTACTTC.